The sequence of this T cell receptor beta chain was determined in a study of T cell repertoires in ileal Crohn's disease. Described time point: inflamed ileum from the surgical specimen. V dropped 0 bases and J dropped 6 bases, with 9 bases sitting between them. Germline V gene lookup returns CDR1 LNHNV and CDR2 YYDKDF (reference sequence). The CDR3 runs to 14 residues. TCRdb keeps only in-frame clones here, not all; method: immunoSEQ multiplex PCR. This table holds 9,500 to 12,000 clones, over 75% found once. The sequence came from an adult with Crohn's disease. Sequences were obtained from ileal tissue. The V and J genes are TRBV15 and TRBJ1-5; possible D gene TRBD1, 6 bases. The CDR3 bases are TGTGCCACCAGCAGAGATCGAGGGGGTCAGCCCCAGCATTTT. Encoded protein: CATSRDRGGQPQHF.